This T cell receptor beta chain was identified during a study of blood T cell repertoires in COVID-19. Study-level background: Researchers got acute and convalescent COVID-19 samples from the United States, Italy and Spain. T cells, B-cell-depleted T cells, or PBMCs supplied cDNA or gDNA.

Study processing details: The authors estimated nucleated cell counts from reference gene primer amplification. The table came from immunoSEQ multiplex PCR; TCRdb's copy has only in-frame clones and leaves some out. The V and J calls and clone size are taken from that table; D and trimming were inferred from the DNA. Among fewer than 120,000 clones listed, about 85% were seen once. In germline, CDR1 is SGHTA, CDR2 FQGNSA. Trimming removed 5 bases from V and 3 bases from J; junction bases left unmatched: 4. The CDR3 is made up of 13 amino acids. The TCR was taken from a human donor in a cohort sampled during active COVID-19. The chain joins TRBV7-2 to TRBJ2-7, with 7 bases that match TRBD2. Specimen: peripheral blood. The CDR3: CASSHPSGYEQYF. For the CDR3, the DNA is TGTGCCAGCAGCCACCCTAGCGGCTACGAGCAGTACTTC.